This is a list of T cell receptor beta chains from one sample in a study of CD8 T cells in ankylosing spondylitis. TCRdb processed the 5' RACE reads anew with MiXCR; each CDR3 protein has one entry. The sample consists of 150,000 to 250,000 distinct CDR3 sequences, roughly 13% of them appearing once. The sample comprised blood, either unsorted or a sorted T cell fraction (not recorded which). The receptors originated from a male donor with ankylosing spondylitis or in good health (not recorded which). Each CDR3 is given with its conserved first and last residue. The D gene is left open where the match is weak. Where a row states a size, it is once, few, many or the class of an expanded clone; other rows omit it.

v_gene	abundance	d_gene	j_gene	CDR3nt	CDR3aa
TRBV29-1	.	TRBD1	TRBJ1-1	TGCAGCGTTTACCGGGACAGGGGAACGAACACTGAAGCTTTCTTT	CSVYRDRGTNTEAFF
TRBV29-1	few	.	TRBJ2-5	TGCAGCGTTGCGCCTAGGGGTGGAGAGACCCAGTACTTC	CSVAPRGGETQYF
TRBV7-8	few	.	TRBJ2-6	TGTGCCAGCAGCTCCCATTATGGGGCCAACGTCCTGACTTTC	CASSSHYGANVLTF
TRBV5-1	few	.	TRBJ1-6	TGCGCCAGCAGCTTCTGGCCCCCGTGGACCTCTAATTCACCCCTCCACTTT	CASSFWPPWTSNSPLHF
TRBV6-1	many	.	TRBJ1-4	TGTGCCAGCTCCCTCGGGCCCACTGGGGAAAAACTGTTTTTT	CASSLGPTGEKLFF
TRBV3-1	.	.	TRBJ1-1	TGTGCCAGCAGCCCCACAGGTTGGGTGCAGACTGAAGCTTTCTTT	CASSPTGWVQTEAFF
TRBV30	once	.	TRBJ2-1	TGTGCCTGGAGTACGGGAATTAGCTCCTACAATGAGCAGTTCTTC	CAWSTGISSYNEQFF
TRBV20-1	few	TRBD1	TRBJ2-5	TGCAGTGCTAGAGTTCACCCCCGGGACAGGGGACCGAAGGAGACCCAGTACTTC	CSARVHPRDRGPKETQYF
TRBV12-5	.	.	TRBJ2-7	TGTGCTAGTGGTTTTCCCCCTGTGAGGAGGGAGTACTTC	CASGFPPVRREYF
TRBV29-1	.	.	TRBJ2-2	TGCAGCGTTGAAAAGGACACCGGGGAGCTGTTTTTT	CSVEKDTGELFF
TRBV3-1	few	.	TRBJ2-2	TGTGCCAGCAGCCAAGATCAGGAGGGGGCCTACACCGGGGAGCTGTTTTTT	CASSQDQEGAYTGELFF
TRBV3-1	.	.	TRBJ1-1	TGTGCCAGCAGCCAAGCCGCCAGAAACACTGAAGCTTTCTTT	CASSQAARNTEAFF
TRBV29-1	many	.	TRBJ1-1	TGCAGCGTATGGACAGCGAACACTGAAGCTTTCTTT	CSVWTANTEAFF
TRBV27	.	.	TRBJ2-1	TGTGCCAGCAGTTCCTACGGCTACAATGAGCAGTTCTTC	CASSSYGYNEQFF
TRBV6-1	.	.	TRBJ2-1	TGTGCCAGCAGTGTGCAGGGGAGGAGCTCCTACAATGAGCAGTTCTTC	CASSVQGRSSYNEQFF
TRBV20-1	.	TRBD2	TRBJ2-7	TGCAGTGCTAGAGATCTGGGACTAGCGCCCTACGAGCAGTACTTC	CSARDLGLAPYEQYF
TRBV6-1	.	.	TRBJ2-5	TGTGCCAGCGGGCGAGCCACACAAGAGACCCAGTACTTC	CASGRATQETQYF
TRBV4-1	.	TRBD2	TRBJ2-1	TGCGCCAGCAGCCAAGGGCTAGCGGGGGGGCCGAAGAATGAGCAGTTCTTC	CASSQGLAGGPKNEQFF
TRBV20-1	few	TRBD2	TRBJ2-1	TGCAGTGCTTTAAAGCGGGAGATGAACAATGAGCAGTTCTTC	CSALKREMNNEQFF
TRBV19	few	.	TRBJ2-7	TGTGCCAGTAGTATGGGGGGCGGTTACGAGCAGTACTTC	CASSMGGGYEQYF
TRBV4-1	.	TRBD1	TRBJ2-7	TGCGCCAGCAGCCTCTCCGGGACAGCCCCATACGAGCAGTACTTC	CASSLSGTAPYEQYF
TRBV27	.	.	TRBJ2-7	TGTGCCAGCAGTTTAAAGGACGGTCCTCTCTACGAGCAGTACTTC	CASSLKDGPLYEQYF
TRBV14	few	TRBD1	TRBJ2-7	TGTGCCACCGGGACAGGGCTCTACGAGCAGTACTTC	CATGTGLYEQYF
TRBV4-1	few	.	TRBJ1-6	TGCGCCAGCAGCCCTTCGACGCCCAGCTCCTATAATTCACCCCTCCACTTT	CASSPSTPSSYNSPLHF
TRBV5-1	few	.	TRBJ1-2	TGCGCCAGCAGCTCCGGACAGATTGGAGCTAACTATGGCTACACCTTC	CASSSGQIGANYGYTF
TRBV27	.	.	TRBJ2-1	TGTGCCAGCAGTTTTTATGGTCCCGTCAATGAGCAGTTCTTC	CASSFYGPVNEQFF
TRBV20-1	few	.	TRBJ2-7	TGCAGTGCTAGAGACCACTCGGGCTACGAGCAGTACTTC	CSARDHSGYEQYF
TRBV4-1	.	TRBD2	TRBJ2-3	TGCGCCAGCGCTCCCGAGGCGGGAGGGAAAGATACGCAGTATTTT	CASAPEAGGKDTQYF
TRBV30	few	TRBD2	TRBJ2-1	TGTGCCTGGAGTAAGGGACTAGCGGGGGGGGGCGATGAGCAGTTCTTC	CAWSKGLAGGGDEQFF
TRBV11-1	.	TRBD2	TRBJ2-2	TGTGCCAGCAGCTTAACGGCTAGCGGGACCGCGAACACCGGGGAGCTGTTTTTT	CASSLTASGTANTGELFF
TRBV3-1	few	.	TRBJ2-7	TGTGCCAGCAGCTCCGGGACTCTCCTCTCCTACGAGCAGTACTTC	CASSSGTLLSYEQYF
TRBV15	many	TRBD2	TRBJ2-7	TGTGCCACCAGCAGAGATATCACTAGCGGACCCTACGAGCAGTACTTC	CATSRDITSGPYEQYF
TRBV10-3	many	.	TRBJ1-4	TGTGCCATCAAAGACGGCCCGAGAGGCGAAAAACTGTTTTTT	CAIKDGPRGEKLFF
TRBV4-1	few	TRBD1	TRBJ1-4	TGCGCCAGCAGCCCACTAGAGAGGGGGCCCCTTAATGAAAAACTGTTTTTT	CASSPLERGPLNEKLFF
TRBV6-1	.	.	TRBJ1-1	TGTGCCTCTGACAAGAACACTGAAGCTTTCTTT	CASDKNTEAFF
TRBV2	few	.	TRBJ2-7	TGTGCCAGCAGTGAAGGGGGGCGATACGAGCAGTACTTC	CASSEGGRYEQYF
TRBV13	few	.	TRBJ2-3	TGTGCCAGCAGCTCGGACAGTCTGGGGGCTCACACCACAGATACGCAGTATTTT	CASSSDSLGAHTTDTQYF
TRBV5-1	.	.	TRBJ2-7	TGCGCCAGCAGCCCGGACAGCATCCCCTACGAGCAGTACTTC	CASSPDSIPYEQYF
TRBV15	.	TRBD1	TRBJ2-4	TGTGCCACCAGCAAATGGACAGGGGAAAACATTCAGTACTTC	CATSKWTGENIQYF
TRBV7-6	.	.	TRBJ2-3	TGTGCCAGCAGCTTAGATCCAGCGGCTAGCACAGATACGCAGTATTTT	CASSLDPAASTDTQYF
TRBV30	few	.	TRBJ2-1	TGTGCCTGGAGTATCGGGACGCATTCCTACAATGAGCAGTTCTTC	CAWSIGTHSYNEQFF
TRBV18	few	.	TRBJ2-3	TGTGCCAGCTCACCAACCGCTACCTTGCTCACAGATACGCAGTATTTT	CASSPTATLLTDTQYF
TRBV12-3/TRBV12-4	few	TRBD1	TRBJ2-2	TGTGCCAGCAGTTTCACAGGGGACACCGGGGAGCTGTTTTTT	CASSFTGDTGELFF
TRBV7-9	few	.	TRBJ2-7	TGTGCCAGCAGCCCCCCGCAGGGTTTCTCCTACGAGCAGTACTTC	CASSPPQGFSYEQYF
TRBV20-1	.	TRBD2	TRBJ2-3	TGCAGTGCTACCACCTTAGCGGGGGATTTCACAGATACGCAGTATTTT	CSATTLAGDFTDTQYF
TRBV4-1	.	.	TRBJ2-3	TGCGCCAGCAGCCAAGATCTTGCTAAAAAGTATTTT	CASSQDLAKKYF
TRBV24-1	.	TRBD2	TRBJ2-2	TGTGCCACCACCTTGATTCGGACGGGAGGGCCGGGCGGGGAGCTGTTTTTT	CATTLIRTGGPGGELFF
TRBV20-1	few	TRBD1	TRBJ2-7	TGCAGTGCTATTGTCCGGGACAGGGTGGACGAGCAGTACTTC	CSAIVRDRVDEQYF
TRBV12-3/TRBV12-4	.	.	TRBJ2-3	TGTGCCAGCAGCTTATTCTTCCTTGAGCAGTATTTT	CASSLFFLEQYF
TRBV7-9	few	.	TRBJ1-1	TGTGCCAGCAGCTCAGATGTGGGGACTGGGAACACTGAAGCTTTCTTT	CASSSDVGTGNTEAFF
TRBV30	once	TRBD1	TRBJ2-5	TGTGCCTGGAGTAAGCTTCGCAGGGGGCCTCGCGAGACCCAGTACTTC	CAWSKLRRGPRETQYF
TRBV6-1	many	.	TRBJ1-1	TGTGCCAGCAGTAGTAGGAACACTGAAGCTTTCTTT	CASSSRNTEAFF
TRBV30	once	.	TRBJ2-3	TGTGCCTGGAGTGCGGCCGCAAGCACAGATACGCAGTATTTT	CAWSAAASTDTQYF
TRBV29-1	many	.	TRBJ2-5	TGCAGCGCCGAAGAGGGGGGGGAGACCCAGTACTTC	CSAEEGGETQYF
TRBV6-5	few	.	TRBJ2-1	TGTGCCAGCAGTTACTATCAGGGCTACAATGAGCAGTTCTTC	CASSYYQGYNEQFF
TRBV9	few	.	TRBJ1-1	TGTGCCAGCAGCGAGGCGGGGGCGGTCACTGAAGCTTTCTTT	CASSEAGAVTEAFF
TRBV7-6	few	.	TRBJ2-3	TGTGCCAGCAGCTTAGCTTCCGGGACCCTGAGGGATACGCAGTATTTT	CASSLASGTLRDTQYF